Sequencing of this T cell receptor beta chain was carried out in a study of blood T cell repertoires in COVID-19 (dated by TCRdb to the early 2020s). At the level of the whole study: The collaborator samples originated in the United States, Italy and Spain and spanned the acute and convalescent phases of COVID-19. The prospective study material was composed of cDNA or gDNA derived from T cells, B-cell-depleted T cells, or PBMCs. Subjects who had been exposed to COVID-19, were actively infected with it, or had recovered from it provided the deeply sampled blood TCRbeta repertoires that made up the dataset. The repertoires were released in a freely available public database intended as a resource for research on the immune response to SARS-CoV-2. Samples came from the ongoing ImmuneRACE study (first 160 participants) plus 1,254 subjects from 6 global collaborators. The sample metadata nearly always contained a de-identified subject ID, COVID-19 status, age in years and sex. Where HLA class I and class II types were available, the types were taken from metadata supplied by the sample provider, not from assay-based typing. The paper as a whole reports these results and caveats: How much clinical and demographic metadata was included differed by source and by participant, and the metadata was provided uncurated.

Of note for this clone: What antigen it recognizes has not been identified. Base-call qualities are not available, and no considerably larger clone is one nucleotide away.

TCRbeta CDR3 regions were amplified from genomic DNA by means of the immunoSEQ Assay, a bias-controlled multiplex PCR. In the paper's pipeline: Nucleated cell counts per sample were estimated from amplification of reference gene primers within the assay. To quantify the absolute abundance of each unique TCRbeta CDR3 rearrangement, sequence reads were collapsed and filtered. Productive Simpson clonality was computed per sample as the square root of Simpson's diversity index over productive rearrangements. Sourced from immuneACCESS, this table was stored by TCRdb with only in-frame sequences that have V and J called. A share of the clones is absent; for the studies checked, an unresolved V gene accounts for under half, and the remainder has no known explanation. V and J calls and clone size come straight from that table; D and trimming were deduced from the DNA. The sample has some 300,000 clones on record, roughly 88% of them singletons. 6.9% of the sample rests with the top ten.

Samples from volunteer blood donors who had recovered from COVID-19 were contributed by a second Seattle source. Each collaborating institution followed its own protocols to collect whole blood in K2EDTA tubes. For TCRbeta analysis, collaborator samples were shipped as frozen whole blood, as isolated PBMCs, or as DNA extracted from either sample type. Between the V and J ends, shortened by 0 bases and 1 base respectively, the junction contains 6 bases. Per the germline V gene, MNHEY is the CDR1 and SVGAGI is the CDR2. CDR3 length: 15 amino acids, cysteine to phenylalanine. The only DNA kept is the CDR3, 45 bases in frame from the first base.

This TCR was recovered from a woman in her thirties who had recovered from COVID-19. The V and J segments used are TRBV6-5 and TRBJ2-2, with a tentative D gene TRBD1 over 5 matching bases. The sequenced sample consisted of peripheral blood. The nucleotide sequence reads TGTGCCAGCAGTTACTCAAGGGGGAACACCGGGGAGCTGTTTTTT. It specifies CASSYSRGNTGELFF.